The 8 T cell receptor beta chains given below trace back to one sample, sequenced in a study of PD-1 blockade in classical Hodgkin lymphoma. Time point reported: cycle 4 day 1 (C4D1), after six to seven weeks of nivolumab. Following autologous stem cell transplantation, relapse occurred in every patient, and exposure to brentuximab vedotin varied. Method: immunoSEQ multiplex PCR; TCRdb's copy keeps in-frame clones and lacks some. The sample contains about 30,000 clones, over 75% of which appear only once. Sequenced here: peripheral blood mononuclear cells (PBMCs), sampled before the fourth cycle of nivolumab. The receptors originated from a human donor with classical Hodgkin lymphoma.

In nucleotides, the CDR3 is TGTGCCAGCAGCCCCGACAGGACCTATGGCTACACCTTC. Its protein is CASSPDRTYGYTF. The gene calls are TRBV7-2 and TRBJ1-2; D may be TRBD1 (6 bases). Germline loops: CDR1 SGHTA, CDR2 FQGNSA. Trimming pared 5 bases from V and 4 bases from J, leaving 11 bases between. This CDR3 region has 13 residues.

This chain joins TRBV7-3 and TRBJ2-3; D unclear. CDR3 length: 13 residues. Germline loops: CDR1 SGHTA, CDR2 FQGTGA. Trimming took off 5 bases at V and 4 bases at J, with 10 bases between the two ends. The CDR3 loop reads CASSTQPSDTQYF. DNA of the CDR3: TGTGCCAGCAGCACCCAACCCTCAGATACGCAGTATTTT.

The rearrangement joins TRBV21-1 to TRBJ2-3; the listed D gene, TRBD1, was not tested against the DNA. TRBV21-1 is labeled a pseudogene. The CDR3 is made up of 20 amino acids. This CDR3 reads CASSKDGGRENPVVPDTQYF. In nucleotides, the CDR3 is TGTGCCAGCAGCAAAGACGGCGGCAGGGAAAACCCGGTAGTACCGGATACGCAGTATTTT.

This clone was seen a handful of times. The chain recombines TRBV11-2 with TRBJ2-2; D unclear. Germline V lookup: CDR1 SGHAT, CDR2 FQNNGV. The V end was cut by 2 bases, the J end by 2 bases, with 9 bases between. The CDR3 length is 15 residues. CDR3 coding DNA: TGTGCCAGCAGCTTAATAATGATTAACACCGGGGAGCTGTTTTTT. This codes for CASSLIMINTGELFF.

The chain is built from TRBV5-4 and TRBJ1-2; D gene uncertain. Trimming took 1 base from V and 7 from J, leaving 14 bases between them. The CDR3 contains 14 residues. Germline V lookup: CDR1 SGHNT, CDR2 YYREEE (reference sequence). CDR3 nucleotides: TGTGCCAGCAGCTTGACGGCGGCACCGGTTGGCTACACCTTC. Translating it yields CASSLTAAPVGYTF. Supplemented by reference TRBV5-4 and TRBJ1-2, the full variable domain reads ETGVTQSPTHLIKTRGQQVTLRCSSQSGHNTVSWYQQALGQGPQFIFQYYREEENGRGNFPPRFSGLQFPNYSSELNVNALELDDSALYLCASSLTAAPVGYTFGSGTRLTVV.

The chain has TRBV5-1 and TRBJ1-4, with 8 bases matching TRBD1. Looked up from germline, CDR1 is SGHRS and CDR2 is YFSETQ. With V trimmed by 2 bases and J by 7 bases, 4 bases remained unmatched. This CDR3 contains 14 residues. The CDR3 sequence is CASSFGQGGEKLFF. As DNA, the CDR3 is TGCGCCAGCAGCTTCGGACAGGGTGGTGAAAAACTGTTTTTT.

This rearrangement joins TRBV7-2 to TRBJ2-7; 15 bases are shared with TRBD2. Germline lookup yields CDR1 SGHTA and CDR2 FQGNSA. The CDR3 totals 16 residues. Trimming at V came to 5 bases and at J to 11 bases, leaving 13 bases not matched to a gene. This chain's CDR3 is CASSGDKGLAGGPEYF. DNA of the CDR3: TGTGCCAGCAGCGGAGATAAAGGACTAGCGGGGGGGCCCGAGTACTTC.

The rearrangement joins TRBV19 to TRBJ1-4; 12 bases match TRBD1. CDR1 is LNHDA and CDR2 is SQIVND in the germline V gene (reference sequence). There are 16 residues in the CDR3. Germline trimming cut 7 bases from V and 8 bases from J; bases unmatched to any gene: 11. The chain's CDR3 is CASMGTGGQIEEKLFF. The CDR3 bases are TGTGCCAGTATGGGGACAGGGGGCCAGATCGAGGAAAAACTGTTTTTT.